Listed below are T cell receptor beta chains from one sample, sequenced in a study of blood T cell repertoires in COVID-19. Data came from immunoSEQ multiplex PCR; TCRdb stores just in-frame clones and leaves some out. The top ten hold approximately 15% of the sample, which has 150,000 to 200,000 clones, over 70% seen once. Sequenced material: peripheral blood. Receptor source: a man aged 55 to 70 with active or convalescent COVID-19. Both conserved end residues are part of each CDR3. A D gene is named only where the DNA matches it firmly. Some rows mark clone size as missing; the rest say once, few, many or name a class of expanded clone.

size	V	length	J	D	DNA	CDR3
few	TRBV18	15	TRBJ2-1	TRBD1	TGTGCCAGCTCTCCGAATAGGCAGGGGGCGAATGAGCAGTTCTTC	CASSPNRQGANEQFF
-	TRBV28	16	TRBJ2-2	TRBD1	TGTGCCAGCAGTCCCGGGGGGACAGGGTTCACCGGGGAGCTGTTTTTT	CASSPGGTGFTGELFF
-	TRBV29-1	13	TRBJ2-1	-	TGCAGCGTGAGCCAGGGGCCCCCCAATGAGCAGTTCTTC	CSVSQGPPNEQFF
-	TRBV19	16	TRBJ1-5	TRBD1	TGTGCCAGTAGTGCCTACTCAGGGGGAACTAATCAGCCCCAGCATTTT	CASSAYSGGTNQPQHF
-	TRBV7-8	14	TRBJ2-5	-	TGTGCCAGCAGCTTTTCCCAGGGCCAAGAGACCCAGTACTTC	CASSFSQGQETQYF
-	TRBV28	14	TRBJ1-4	TRBD1	TGTGCCAGCAAAAGGGGACAGCCTAATGAAAAACTGTTTTTT	CASKRGQPNEKLFF
-	TRBV7-9	13	TRBJ2-7	-	TGTGCCAGCAGCCAAAGAGGCATCTACGAGCAGTACTTC	CASSQRGIYEQYF
-	TRBV4-1	11	TRBJ2-7	-	TGCGCCAGCCGCGCGGGTCACGAGCAGTACTTC	CASRAGHEQYF
-	TRBV7-6	16	TRBJ1-3	TRBD1	TGTGCCAGCAGCTTGGAGGGGGCAATTTCTGGAAACACCATATATTTT	CASSLEGAISGNTIYF
-	TRBV6-2/TRBV6-3	15	TRBJ2-3	-	TGTGCCAGCAGTACCTCTAGCGACTACACAGATACGCAGTATTTT	CASSTSSDYTDTQYF
-	TRBV25-1	14	TRBJ1-3	-	TGTGCCAGCAGCGAGGGCCTATCTGGAAACACCATATATTTT	CASSEGLSGNTIYF
-	TRBV5-5	15	TRBJ1-5	-	TGTGCCAGCAGCTTGGGCAGGTCATCCGGTCAGCCCCAGCATTTT	CASSLGRSSGQPQHF
medium-sized	TRBV14	14	TRBJ1-4	-	TGTGCCAGCAGCCCTACCGCTCTTAATGAAAAACTGTTTTTT	CASSPTALNEKLFF
-	TRBV7-3	16	TRBJ2-3	TRBD2	TGTGCCAGCAGCTTACTGGGCGGGAGGGCCCCAGATACGCAGTATTTT	CASSLLGGRAPDTQYF
-	TRBV19	15	TRBJ2-3	-	TGTGCCAGTAGTATAACAAGCGGAGGGAGAGTTGGGCAGTATTTT	CASSITSGGRVGQYF
-	TRBV7-2	14	TRBJ2-3	TRBD2	TGTGCCAGCAGTCTGGGACTAGCGGGAGATACGCAGTATTTT	CASSLGLAGDTQYF
-	TRBV28	13	TRBJ1-4	-	TGTGCCAGCAGCGGGGCAACTAATGAAAAACTGTTTTTT	CASSGATNEKLFF
-	TRBV2	14	TRBJ2-3	TRBD2	TGTGCCAGCAGTCTAGCGGGGAGCACAGATACGCAGTATTTT	CASSLAGSTDTQYF
-	TRBV12-3/TRBV12-4	12	TRBJ1-5	-	TGTGCCAGCTCGACAGCCAATCAGCCCCAGCATTTT	CASSTANQPQHF
-	TRBV6-5	14	TRBJ2-7	TRBD2	TGTGCCAGCAGTACCGCGGGGGTCTCCTACGAGCAGTACTTC	CASSTAGVSYEQYF
few	TRBV5-6	18	TRBJ2-6	TRBD1	TGTGCCAGCAGCCCTGGACAGGGGCGTAGGTCTGGGGCCAACGTCCTGACTTTC	CASSPGQGRRSGANVLTF
-	TRBV2	16	TRBJ2-5	-	TGTGCCAGCAGTAAAAATGGGGGGGGCAGGGCGGAGACCCAGTACTTC	CASSKNGGGRAETQYF
-	TRBV15	14	TRBJ1-4	-	TGTGCCAGCGCAAAACAGGGCGAGGGGGAAAAACTGTTTTTT	CASAKQGEGEKLFF
-	TRBV12-3/TRBV12-4	13	TRBJ2-1	-	TGTGCCAGCGGGACTTCATCTTACAATGAGCAGTTCTTC	CASGTSSYNEQFF
-	TRBV29-1	13	TRBJ1-2	-	TGCAGCGCCCTTACCGGGTCCGGCAGTGGCTACACCTTC	CSALTGSGSGYTF
-	TRBV7-9	15	TRBJ2-2	TRBD2	TGTGCCAGCAGCCCAAAGCGGGAGATTGGCGGGGAGCTGTTTTTT	CASSPKREIGGELFF
-	TRBV25-1	13	TRBJ1-1	-	TGTGCCAGCAGTAAACAGACGTTCACTGAAGCTTTCTTT	CASSKQTFTEAFF
-	TRBV3-1/TRBV3-2	20	TRBJ1-4	-	TGTGCCAGCAGCCAAAGGGGATCTTTCGTGAACCCCGCAACTAATGAAAAACTGTTTTTT	CASSQRGSFVNPATNEKLFF
-	TRBV5-4	15	TRBJ1-1	-	TGTGCCAGCAGCAGTCGAACGGGGGAGAACACTGAAGCTTTCTTT	CASSSRTGENTEAFF
-	TRBV5-5	16	TRBJ1-3	-	TGTGCCAGCAGCTTGGCCTGGAGGGGCTCTGGAAACACCATATATTTT	CASSLAWRGSGNTIYF
few	TRBV4-3	15	TRBJ2-7	TRBD2	TGCGCCAGCAGCAGGCTAGCGGGAGCTGGCTACGAGCAGTACTTC	CASSRLAGAGYEQYF
few	TRBV29-1	16	TRBJ2-6	TRBD2	TGCAGCGTTGAAGATCGGGGGGAACCTGGGGCCAACGTCCTGACTTTC	CSVEDRGEPGANVLTF
-	TRBV9	17	TRBJ2-5	TRBD2	TGTGCCAGCAGCGCCGGGGGACTAGCCGGGCGCGGGGAGACCCAGTACTTC	CASSAGGLAGRGETQYF